These T cell receptor beta chains were read from a single sample in a study of blood T cell repertoires in COVID-19. Sequenced by immunoSEQ multiplex PCR; TCRdb stores in-frame clones only, minus some. The sample carries over 100,000 clones, about four fifths recorded once. Input material: peripheral blood. All receptors derive from a man aged 35-49 years with active or convalescent COVID-19. CDR3s include the opening cysteine and the closing phenylalanine or tryptophan. Each record gives: V gene, D gene, J gene, clone size, CDR3 protein, CDR3 DNA. A D gene is named only where the DNA matches it firmly. Rows may omit the clone size; those that give it use once, few, many or a size class.

TRBV7-9	NA	TRBJ1-4	NA	CASSINQLGRSEKLFF	TGTGCCAGCAGCATTAATCAGTTGGGGCGGAGTGAAAAACTGTTTTTT
TRBV5-5	NA	TRBJ2-3	NA	CASSSGSAKNGAQYF	TGTGCCAGCAGCTCGGGGAGCGCCAAGAACGGGGCGCAGTATTTT
TRBV7-9	NA	TRBJ1-1	NA	CASSLDVAGAFF	TGTGCCAGCAGCTTAGACGTCGCGGGCGCTTTCTTT
TRBV19	NA	TRBJ1-2	NA	CASSIGDLRANYGYTF	TGTGCCAGTAGTATAGGCGACCTGAGGGCTAACTATGGCTACACCTTC
TRBV3-1/TRBV3-2	NA	TRBJ1-1	NA	CASSPPGQRTEAFF	TGTGCCAGCAGCCCCCCGGGACAACGAACTGAAGCTTTCTTT
TRBV11-3	TRBD2	TRBJ2-7	NA	CASSLQGGYEQYF	TGTGCCAGCAGCTTACAGGGAGGGTACGAGCAGTACTTC
TRBV4-3	TRBD1	TRBJ1-6	NA	CASSQETGKNSPLHF	TGCGCCAGCAGCCAAGAGACAGGGAAGAATTCACCCCTCCACTTT
TRBV2	TRBD2	TRBJ2-5	NA	CASSGLAGGQETQYF	TGTGCCAGCAGTGGCCTAGCGGGGGGGCAAGAGACCCAGTACTTC
TRBV19	NA	TRBJ1-2	few	CASSMERAGGYTF	TGTGCCAGTAGCATGGAGAGGGCGGGTGGCTACACCTTC
TRBV27	NA	TRBJ1-1	NA	CASRHNRENTEAFF	TGTGCCAGCAGGCATAACAGGGAGAACACTGAAGCTTTCTTT
TRBV7-2	NA	TRBJ2-7	NA	CASSLARVSYEQYF	TGTGCCAGCAGCTTAGCACGGGTCTCCTACGAGCAGTACTTC
TRBV6-5	NA	TRBJ1-6	NA	CASTGSSYNSPLHF	TGTGCCAGCACGGGGAGCTCCTATAATTCACCCCTCCACTTT
TRBV11-2	NA	TRBJ1-3	NA	CASSPHTTSGNTIYF	TGTGCCAGCAGCCCCCACACCACCTCTGGAAACACCATATATTTT
TRBV28	TRBD1	TRBJ1-1	NA	CASSSSGGGSTEAFF	TGTGCCAGCAGTTCTTCAGGGGGCGGATCCACTGAAGCTTTCTTT
TRBV27	NA	TRBJ1-5	NA	CASSLSGRQPQHF	TGTGCCAGCAGTCTATCGGGGCGGCAGCCCCAGCATTTT
TRBV10-3	NA	TRBJ2-2	NA	CAISRTDANTGELFF	TGTGCCATTAGTAGGACAGATGCGAACACCGGGGAGCTGTTTTTT
TRBV6-5	NA	TRBJ1-1	NA	CASSGGGQGNTEAFF	TGTGCCAGCAGCGGCGGGGGGCAGGGGAACACTGAAGCTTTCTTT
TRBV10-3	NA	TRBJ2-7	NA	CAISEGRREQYF	TGTGCCATCAGTGAGGGTCGGCGGGAGCAGTACTTC
TRBV27	TRBD2	TRBJ2-3	NA	CASSYRLAGGPVTDTQYF	TGTGCCAGCAGTTATAGACTAGCGGGGGGCCCCGTTACAGATACGCAGTATTTT
TRBV7-9	TRBD1	TRBJ1-6	NA	CASRDRDNSPLHF	TGTGCCAGCAGGGACAGGGATAATTCACCCCTCCACTTT
TRBV6-2/TRBV6-3	TRBD2	TRBJ2-1	few	CASSALAGGYNEQFF	TGTGCCAGCAGTGCCCTCGCGGGGGGCTACAATGAGCAGTTCTTC
TRBV5-4	NA	TRBJ2-5	once	CASSPAPTAGETQYF	TGTGCCAGCAGCCCAGCCCCGACAGCGGGAGAGACCCAGTACTTC
TRBV14	TRBD1	TRBJ1-4	NA	CASSRQGWSEKLFF	TGTGCCAGCAGCCGACAGGGGTGGAGTGAAAAACTGTTTTTT
TRBV7-2	NA	TRBJ1-5	NA	CASSLVAGGGQPQHF	TGTGCCAGCAGCTTAGTAGCGGGGGGAGGTCAGCCCCAGCATTTT
TRBV3-1/TRBV3-2	NA	TRBJ2-7	NA	CASSQTGGPYEQYF	TGTGCCAGCAGCCAAACAGGTGGGCCCTACGAGCAGTACTTC
TRBV5-5	TRBD2	TRBJ2-2	NA	CASSLLRGGLHTGELFF	TGTGCCAGCAGCTTGCTGCGGGGGGGCCTCCACACCGGGGAGCTGTTTTTT
TRBV9	TRBD1	TRBJ1-6	NA	CASSVGQLTSPLHF	TGTGCCAGCAGCGTGGGACAGCTAACTTCACCCCTCCACTTT
TRBV5-1	NA	TRBJ2-7	NA	CASSLGHTAYEQYF	TGCGCCAGCAGCCTCGGACATACAGCCTACGAGCAGTACTTC
TRBV7-9	NA	TRBJ2-3	NA	CASSLRRGYTDTQYF	TGTGCCAGCAGCTTAAGGAGGGGTTACACAGATACGCAGTATTTT
TRBV5-4	TRBD1	TRBJ1-1	few	CASSLTRGKNTEAFF	TGTGCCAGCAGCTTGACCAGGGGGAAAAACACTGAAGCTTTCTTT
TRBV9	TRBD2	TRBJ2-1	NA	CASSVSGGGNEQFF	TGTGCCAGCAGCGTGAGCGGGGGTGGGAATGAGCAGTTCTTC
TRBV19	NA	TRBJ2-2	NA	CASRRDTGELFF	TGTGCCAGTAGGAGAGACACCGGGGAGCTGTTTTTT
TRBV5-4	NA	TRBJ1-6	NA	CASSYRPGEMDSPLHF	TGTGCCAGCAGCTATAGACCGGGGGAAATGGATTCACCCCTCCACTTT
TRBV5-4	TRBD2	TRBJ2-7	NA	CASSLNLGGNYEQYF	TGTGCCAGCAGCTTGAATTTGGGGGGGAATTACGAGCAGTACTTC
TRBV3-1/TRBV3-2	TRBD2	TRBJ2-7	NA	CASSHGRGGYEQYF	TGTGCCAGCAGCCATGGGCGGGGGGGCTACGAGCAGTACTTC
TRBV6-5	NA	TRBJ2-2	few	CASSTGLTIGELFF	TGTGCCAGCAGTACGGGTTTAACGATCGGGGAGCTGTTTTTT
TRBV19	NA	TRBJ1-5	once	CASRLDISNQPQHF	TGTGCCAGTCGGCTTGACATTAGCAATCAGCCCCAGCATTTT
TRBV10-3	TRBD1	TRBJ1-2	NA	CAITRTGGGGYTF	TGTGCCATCACCAGGACAGGGGGGGGTGGCTACACCTTC
TRBV3-1/TRBV3-2	NA	TRBJ1-5	NA	CASSQDGRRNQPQHF	TGTGCCAGCAGCCAAGATGGGCGCCGCAATCAGCCCCAGCATTTT
TRBV5-1	TRBD2	TRBJ2-3	NA	CASSLAGGLSTDTQYF	TGCGCCAGCAGTTTAGCGGGGGGCCTTAGCACAGATACGCAGTATTTT
TRBV10-3	NA	TRBJ1-2	NA	CAISESEGGPGGYTF	TGTGCCATCAGTGAGTCGGAGGGTGGACCTGGGGGCTACACCTTC
TRBV18	TRBD2	TRBJ2-5	NA	CASSPGRLAGGQETQYF	TGTGCCAGCTCACCAGGAAGGCTAGCGGGGGGTCAAGAGACCCAGTACTTC
TRBV6-5	TRBD1	TRBJ1-2	NA	CASSRQGANYGYTF	TGTGCCAGCAGTCGACAGGGGGCTAACTATGGCTACACCTTC
TRBV6-1	NA	TRBJ1-5	once	CASSELSGMNQPQHF	TGTGCCAGCAGTGAACTTTCAGGGATGAATCAGCCCCAGCATTTT
TRBV29-1	NA	TRBJ2-4	NA	CSVEGGGGAKNIQYF	TGCAGCGTTGAAGGAGGAGGGGGCGCCAAAAACATTCAGTACTTC
TRBV18	NA	TRBJ2-3	NA	CASSPLELPSTDTQYF	TGTGCCAGCTCACCCTTAGAGCTCCCCAGCACAGATACGCAGTATTTT
TRBV20-1	TRBD2	TRBJ2-3	NA	CSASLLGGRSSTDTQYF	TGCAGTGCTAGTCTTCTTGGCGGGAGATCTAGCACAGATACGCAGTATTTT
TRBV7-9	NA	TRBJ2-7	once	CASSPDTYLSYEQYF	TGTGCCAGCAGCCCGGACACCTACTTATCCTACGAGCAGTACTTC
TRBV13	NA	TRBJ2-7	NA	CASSLEQVVSYEQYF	TGTGCCAGCAGCTTAGAACAGGTTGTCTCCTACGAGCAGTACTTC
TRBV11-2	TRBD1	TRBJ1-2	NA	CASRRTGANYGYTF	TGTGCCAGCAGGAGGACAGGGGCTAACTATGGCTACACCTTC
TRBV6-5	TRBD2	TRBJ2-3	NA	CASSSAAGLRTDTQYF	TGTGCCAGCAGTTCCGCAGCGGGGTTGCGCACAGATACGCAGTATTTT
TRBV6-4	NA	TRBJ2-2	NA	CASSASPGTGELFF	TGTGCCAGCAGTGCTAGCCCCGGCACCGGGGAGCTGTTTTTT
TRBV5-4	NA	TRBJ1-3	once	CASSQDSLSGNTIYF	TGTGCCAGCAGCCAGGACAGCCTCTCTGGAAACACCATATATTTT